This TCR beta chain was profiled in a study of Ad26.COV2.S vaccination and SARS-CoV-2 variants. Study-wide context: Donor was in the COV1001 Ad26.COV2.S trial arm. The authors gave Ad26.COV2.S intramuscularly, either once or twice 56 days apart.

Turning to this clone: Its antigen is unknown.

Treatment in this sample: some 20 received Ad26.COV2.S at low or high dose, single or two shots; several received placebo; per-sample allocation not given. Collection of samples fell on day 63 after the first vaccine or placebo injection. Repertoires were generated with immunoSEQ multiplex PCR, while TCRdb's copy carries only in-frame clones and drops some. The sample contains 380,000 or so clones, about 88% of which appear only once. General observations from the study: Individuals receiving vaccine had higher spike-specific TCR breadth than placebo recipients did. Assessments of TCR breadth and depth may have underestimated the total T cell responses.

V trimming: 0 bases; J trimming: 9 bases; junction bases outside the gene matches: 11. The CDR3 is 18 amino acids. The germline V gene encodes CDR1 SGDLS and CDR2 YYNGEE. V usage is TRBV9 and J usage is TRBJ2-1; 14 bases map to TRBD2. This TCR came from a person between 18 and 65 years old who received the Ad26.COV2.S COVID-19 vaccine or a placebo. The sequencing used peripheral blood, collected in a trial of Ad26.COV2.S vaccine versus placebo. CDR3 in amino acids: CASSVARGGLAGDIEQFF. DNA for the CDR3: TGTGCCAGCAGCGTAGCCCGAGGGGGACTAGCGGGAGATATTGAGCAGTTCTTC.